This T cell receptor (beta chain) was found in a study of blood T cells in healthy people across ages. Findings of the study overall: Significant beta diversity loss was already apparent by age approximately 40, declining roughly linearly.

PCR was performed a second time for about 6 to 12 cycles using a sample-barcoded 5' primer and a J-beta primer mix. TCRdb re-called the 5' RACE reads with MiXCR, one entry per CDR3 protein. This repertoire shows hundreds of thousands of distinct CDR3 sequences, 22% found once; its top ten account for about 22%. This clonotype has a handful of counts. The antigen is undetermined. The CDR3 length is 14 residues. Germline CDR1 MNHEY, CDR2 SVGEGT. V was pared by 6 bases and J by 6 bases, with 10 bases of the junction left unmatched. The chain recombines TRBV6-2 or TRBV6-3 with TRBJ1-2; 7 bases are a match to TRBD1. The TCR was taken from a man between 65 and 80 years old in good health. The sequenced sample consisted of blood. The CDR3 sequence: CASSYTTGFHGYTF. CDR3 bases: TGTGCCAGCAGCTACACGACAGGGTTCCATGGCTACACCTTC.